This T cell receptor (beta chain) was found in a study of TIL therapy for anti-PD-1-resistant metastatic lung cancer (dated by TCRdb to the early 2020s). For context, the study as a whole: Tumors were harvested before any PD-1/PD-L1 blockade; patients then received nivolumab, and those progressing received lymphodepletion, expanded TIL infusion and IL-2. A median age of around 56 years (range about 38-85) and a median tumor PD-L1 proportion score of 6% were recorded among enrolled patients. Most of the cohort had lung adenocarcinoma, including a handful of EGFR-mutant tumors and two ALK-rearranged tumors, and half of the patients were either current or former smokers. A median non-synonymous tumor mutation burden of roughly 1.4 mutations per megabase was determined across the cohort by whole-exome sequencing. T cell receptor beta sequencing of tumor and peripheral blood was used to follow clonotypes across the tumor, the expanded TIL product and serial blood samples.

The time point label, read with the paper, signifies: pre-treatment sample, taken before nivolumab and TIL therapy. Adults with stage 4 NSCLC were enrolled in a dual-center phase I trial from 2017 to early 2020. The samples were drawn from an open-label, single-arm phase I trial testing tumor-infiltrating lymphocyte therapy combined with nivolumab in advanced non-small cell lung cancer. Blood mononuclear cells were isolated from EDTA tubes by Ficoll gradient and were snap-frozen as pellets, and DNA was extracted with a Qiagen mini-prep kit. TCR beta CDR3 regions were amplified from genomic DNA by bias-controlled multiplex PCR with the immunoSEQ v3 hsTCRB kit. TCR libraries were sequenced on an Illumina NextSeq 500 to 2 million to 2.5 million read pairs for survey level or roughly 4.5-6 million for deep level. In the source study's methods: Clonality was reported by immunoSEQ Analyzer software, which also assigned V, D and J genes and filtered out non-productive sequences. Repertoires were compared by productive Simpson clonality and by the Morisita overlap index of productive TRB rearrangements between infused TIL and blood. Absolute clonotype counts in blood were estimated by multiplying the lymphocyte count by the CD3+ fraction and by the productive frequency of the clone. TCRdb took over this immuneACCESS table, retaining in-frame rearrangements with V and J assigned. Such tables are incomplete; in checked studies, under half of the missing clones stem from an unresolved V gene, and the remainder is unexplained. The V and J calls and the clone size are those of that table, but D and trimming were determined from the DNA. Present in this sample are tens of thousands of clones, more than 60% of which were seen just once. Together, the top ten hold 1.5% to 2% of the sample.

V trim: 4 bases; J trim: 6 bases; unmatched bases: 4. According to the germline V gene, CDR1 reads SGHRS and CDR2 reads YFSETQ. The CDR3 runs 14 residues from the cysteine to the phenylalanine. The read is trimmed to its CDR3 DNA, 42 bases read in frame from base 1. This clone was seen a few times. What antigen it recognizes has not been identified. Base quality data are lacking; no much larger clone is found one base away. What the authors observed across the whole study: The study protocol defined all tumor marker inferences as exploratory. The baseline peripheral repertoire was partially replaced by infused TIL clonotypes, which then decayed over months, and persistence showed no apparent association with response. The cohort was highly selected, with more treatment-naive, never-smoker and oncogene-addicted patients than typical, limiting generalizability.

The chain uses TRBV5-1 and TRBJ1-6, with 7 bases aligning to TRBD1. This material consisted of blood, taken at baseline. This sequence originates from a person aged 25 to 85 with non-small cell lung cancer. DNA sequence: TGCGCCAGCAGCCAGGACAGGTTTAATTCACCCCTCCACTTT. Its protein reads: CASSQDRFNSPLHF.